This T cell receptor (beta chain) derives from a study of shared clonotypes between healthy human individuals. Study context: Donors consisted of two women and three men between 18 and 49. Study-wide results and limits: Rarefaction analysis demonstrated incomplete sorted-subset sequencing notwithstanding large depth.

Cells designated naive CD8 were CD45RO-negative and were positively selected for CCR7, with terminally differentiated effector memory CD45RA+ cells excluded. This CDR3 is 15 amino acids long. In germline, CDR1 is SGHAT, CDR2 FQNNGV. V was cut by 0 bases and J by 5 bases, with 11 bases left in between. With regard to this clone: Antigen unknown.

The genomic DNA of each subset was split evenly across several immunoSEQ plates. The data were produced by immunoSEQ multiplex PCR, yet TCRdb's version contains in-frame clones alone and is incomplete. The repertoire holds about 2,200,000 clones, roughly 91% seen once, with more than 1.5% in the top ten. V and J are TRBV11-2 and TRBJ2-1; no definite D call. This TCR was recovered from a man aged 18 to 29 in good health. Some clones in this sample may be carry-over from other donors' samples. What was sequenced was naive CD8+ T cells from PBMCs. This CDR3 reads CASSLDPRRNNEQFF. In DNA form, the CDR3 reads TGTGCCAGCAGCTTAGATCCGCGCAGGAACAATGAGCAGTTCTTC. Complete variable domain (other parts from reference TRBV11-2 and TRBJ2-1): EAGVAQSPRYKIIEKRQSVAFWCNPISGHATLYWYQQILGQGPKLLIQFQNNGVVDDSQLPKDRFSAERLKGVDSTLKIQPAKLEDSAVYLCASSLDPRRNNEQFFGPGTRLTVL.